Shown below are 5 T cell receptor beta chains from a single sample sequenced in a study of T cell responses to AZD1222 COVID-19 vaccine (dated by TCRdb to the early 2020s). The sample's time point label, in plain terms: baseline before first vaccination. Libraries were constructed by the immunoSEQ multiplex PCR assay. Imported from immuneACCESS, the table was reduced by TCRdb to in-frame sequences with V and J called. These copies leave out some clones; in studies compared against another copy, an unresolved V gene accounts for under half, and the cause of the remainder is not known. This sample has more than 150,000 clones in its table, and 80% to 95% of those were observed once. The ten largest account for about 10% of the sample. The material sequenced was peripheral blood, taken on day 0 of AZD1222 vaccination. The source is an adult in good health.

This clone has just one count. This rearrangement joins TRBV7-9 to TRBJ1-2, with unresolved D. The V and J ends lost 4 bases and 0 bases respectively, with 0 bases between them. CDR1 SEHNR and CDR2 FQNEAQ come from the germline V gene (reference sequence). The CDR3 has 11 amino acids. CDR3 coding DNA: TGTGCCAGCAGCTCTAACTATGGCTACACCTTC. It translates to CASSSNYGYTF. The full variable domain, with the rest looked up from reference TRBV7-9 and TRBJ1-2, is DTGVSQNPRHKITKRGQNVTFRCDPISEHNRLYWYRQTLGQGPEFLTYFQNEAQLEKSRLLSDRFSAERPKGSFSTLEIQRTEQGDSAMYLCASSSNYGYTFGSGTRLTVV.

CDR3 amino acids: CATSGAALSELFF. CDR3 DNA sequence: TGTGCCACCAGTGGGGCCGCGCTTTCGGAGCTGTTTTTT. The V gene is TRBV24-1, the J gene TRBJ2-2; D remains ambiguous. Per germline, CDR1 KGHDR and CDR2 SFDVKD. The CDR3 extends over 13 amino acids. V shed 5 bases and J shed 10 bases, with 13 bases lying between them.

The gene calls are TRBV21-1 and TRBJ1-2; the table's D call TRBD1 went unverified against the DNA. TRBV21-1 represents a pseudogene. The CDR3 loop spans 16 amino acids. The CDR3 region is CASRITSGTATYGYTF. Written as DNA, the CDR3 is TGTGCCAGCAGGATCACCTCCGGGACAGCGACCTATGGCTACACCTTC.

The rearrangement uses TRBV5-4 and TRBJ2-2, with D perhaps given as TRBD1 or TRBD2 (5 bases each). This CDR3 region has 16 residues. Trimming cost V 3 bases and J 1 base, with 13 bases left between them. CDR1 is SGHNT, CDR2 YYREEE, per germline (reference sequence). The CDR3 nucleotides read TGTGCCAGCAGCTCTATTGACAGCGGGAACACCGGGGAGCTGTTTTTT. Amino acid sequence: CASSSIDSGNTGELFF.

The rearrangement uses TRBV9 and TRBJ2-2, with D possibly TRBD1 on 6 matching bases. With 3 bases removed from V and 2 bases from J, the gap between germline ends came to 11 bases. This CDR3 has 15 amino acids. Germline values: CDR1 SGDLS, CDR2 YYNGEE. The CDR3 spells CASSAPGHNTGELFF. CDR3 DNA: TGTGCCAGCAGCGCCCCGGGACACAACACCGGGGAGCTGTTTTTT.